The rows below give T cell receptor beta chains drawn from one sample of a study of T cells in Graves' hyperthyroidism and ophthalmopathy. One entry per CDR3 protein, called by TCRdb with MiXCR from the multiplex PCR reads. Here the sample spans about 600,000 distinct CDR3 sequences, 11% to 15% being singletons. Sequenced material: blood. The source of these receptors is a young woman with Graves' ophthalmopathy. The conserved cysteine and the conserved F or W are not part of the CDR3 here.

v_gene: TRBV12-3/TRBV12-4
j_gene: TRBJ2-4
CDR3aa: ASSTPTNIQY

v_gene: TRBV11-3
j_gene: TRBJ2-3
CDR3aa: ASSRDRATDTQY

v_gene: TRBV27
j_gene: TRBJ2-7
CDR3aa: ASKTNGDFSYEQY

v_gene: TRBV7-9
j_gene: TRBJ2-3
CDR3aa: ASSIWDFEDTQY

v_gene: TRBV25-1
j_gene: TRBJ1-1
CDR3aa: ASKPAEGSHTEAF

v_gene: TRBV27
j_gene: TRBJ1-5
CDR3aa: ASRGGTRGAWEPQH

v_gene: TRBV4-3
j_gene: TRBJ1-2
CDR3aa: ASSQDWAVSYGYT

v_gene: TRBV28
j_gene: TRBJ1-5
CDR3aa: ASSRGGPYQPQH

v_gene: TRBV20-1
j_gene: TRBJ1-2
CDR3aa: SASRGGYT

v_gene: TRBV7-8
j_gene: TRBJ2-6
CDR3aa: ASSRGSSGANVLT

v_gene: TRBV7-6
j_gene: TRBJ2-7
CDR3aa: ASSLYSGDLNYEQY

v_gene: TRBV6-2/TRBV6-3
j_gene: TRBJ2-7
CDR3aa: ASSVRTGVTYEQY

v_gene: TRBV5-6
j_gene: TRBJ1-5
CDR3aa: ASSLAPGGNQPQH

v_gene: TRBV4-1
j_gene: TRBJ2-7
CDR3aa: ASSHRTGSYEQY

v_gene: TRBV11-2
j_gene: TRBJ2-7
CDR3aa: ASSLSDSPSYEQY

v_gene: TRBV27
j_gene: TRBJ1-5
CDR3aa: ASRGGVGSNQPQH

v_gene: TRBV30
j_gene: TRBJ1-1
CDR3aa: AWSGVALGMNTEAF

v_gene: TRBV6-2/TRBV6-3
j_gene: TRBJ2-7
CDR3aa: ASSYTQPYEQY

v_gene: TRBV28
j_gene: TRBJ2-7
CDR3aa: ASSLNRLDGAYEQY

v_gene: TRBV9
j_gene: TRBJ1-3
CDR3aa: ASSPRITSGNTIY

v_gene: TRBV30
j_gene: TRBJ1-6
CDR3aa: AWHREMPSPLH

v_gene: TRBV18
j_gene: TRBJ2-7
CDR3aa: ASSPSTGSSYEQY

v_gene: TRBV18
j_gene: TRBJ2-7
CDR3aa: ASSPGNIAYEQY

v_gene: TRBV28
j_gene: TRBJ2-6
CDR3aa: ASSSGQGAAGSSGANVLT

v_gene: TRBV28
j_gene: TRBJ2-7
CDR3aa: ASSFTVAGNEQY

v_gene: TRBV9
j_gene: TRBJ1-4
CDR3aa: ASSSLDRGPEKLF

v_gene: TRBV19
j_gene: TRBJ1-1
CDR3aa: ASSISAWTGNTKAF

v_gene: TRBV27
j_gene: TRBJ2-7
CDR3aa: ASSPISWDRRAEQY

v_gene: TRBV27
j_gene: TRBJ2-1
CDR3aa: ASSIRDTEYNEQF

v_gene: TRBV14
j_gene: TRBJ1-1
CDR3aa: ASSQPGVTEAF

v_gene: TRBV10-2
j_gene: TRBJ1-4
CDR3aa: ASSESRGPTNEKLF

v_gene: TRBV12-3/TRBV12-4
j_gene: TRBJ1-5
CDR3aa: ASSLSSQPQH

v_gene: TRBV11-1
j_gene: TRBJ1-2
CDR3aa: ASSLAGTGGYGYT

v_gene: TRBV7-3
j_gene: TRBJ2-1
CDR3aa: ASSRGQGYYNEQF

v_gene: TRBV7-8
j_gene: TRBJ2-5
CDR3aa: ASSFNPNVPFQETQY

v_gene: TRBV9
j_gene: TRBJ2-7
CDR3aa: ASSVEVRASGSYEQY

v_gene: TRBV7-2
j_gene: TRBJ1-5
CDR3aa: ASSKRGSGQPQH

v_gene: TRBV7-3
j_gene: TRBJ2-1
CDR3aa: ASSLSENYNEQF

v_gene: TRBV7-2
j_gene: TRBJ2-3
CDR3aa: ASSPRGSSGRSGTDTQY

v_gene: TRBV9
j_gene: TRBJ1-2
CDR3aa: ASSVDLSNYGYT

v_gene: TRBV6-2/TRBV6-3
j_gene: TRBJ2-5
CDR3aa: ASSFPPETQY

v_gene: TRBV30
j_gene: TRBJ1-3
CDR3aa: AWSVLRGNTIY

v_gene: TRBV12-3/TRBV12-4
j_gene: TRBJ1-1
CDR3aa: ASSFIGGWDTEAF

v_gene: TRBV4-1
j_gene: TRBJ1-2
CDR3aa: ASSQEPGTNYGYT

v_gene: TRBV7-3
j_gene: TRBJ2-1
CDR3aa: ASSPRPSSGVNNEQF